Listed below are T cell receptor beta chains from one sample, sequenced in a study of PD-1 blockade in classical Hodgkin lymphoma. Here immunoSEQ multiplex PCR was the method, and the copy in TCRdb shows in-frame clones only, minus some. Here the sample spans almost 100,000 clones, 92% being singletons. Source: peripheral blood mononuclear cells (PBMCs), taken at baseline. The receptors here all came from a human donor with classical Hodgkin lymphoma. Both conserved end residues are part of each CDR3.

v_gene: TRBV5-1; CDR3aa: CASSLVVAGANVLTF
v_gene: TRBV30; CDR3aa: CAWSPASGTRLHEQYF
v_gene: TRBV2; CDR3aa: CASNRRQGSNQPQHF
v_gene: TRBV6-5; CDR3aa: CASSYPITGELFF
v_gene: TRBV19; CDR3aa: CASRGQGALYGYTF
v_gene: TRBV28; CDR3aa: CASSSPGRGYNEKLFF
v_gene: TRBV4-1; CDR3aa: CASAPGTGKNQPQHF
v_gene: TRBV29-1; CDR3aa: CSVDQDSISGYTF
v_gene: TRBV28; CDR3aa: CASSPGGASTEAFF
v_gene: TRBV30; CDR3aa: CAWSVLGNSPLHF
v_gene: TRBV14; CDR3aa: CASSPISGRAGDTQYF
v_gene: TRBV28; CDR3aa: CASSRYEPGELFF
v_gene: TRBV14; CDR3aa: CASSQDIGLARATGELFF
v_gene: TRBV7-3; CDR3aa: CASSSDRDTEAFF
v_gene: TRBV15; CDR3aa: CATSRDHNIGAGETQYF
v_gene: TRBV10-3; CDR3aa: CAISESGTSIQETQYF
v_gene: TRBV5-6; CDR3aa: CASSPGQGFYGYTF
v_gene: TRBV6-1; CDR3aa: CASRAGLAGAF
v_gene: TRBV11-1; CDR3aa: CASSPDRATEAFF
v_gene: TRBV30; CDR3aa: CAWSVYTDTQYF
v_gene: TRBV19; CDR3aa: CASSKTGPGRSSGNTIYF
v_gene: TRBV28; CDR3aa: CASRGSREGYSYEQYF
v_gene: TRBV19; CDR3aa: CASSTGGLGNTIYF
v_gene: TRBV6-6; CDR3aa: CASSYSTLVTGGYTF
v_gene: TRBV4-1; CDR3aa: CASGSSGANVLTF
v_gene: TRBV2; CDR3aa: CASSVTSGIADTQYF
v_gene: TRBV19; CDR3aa: CASSMGTSGSNEQFF
v_gene: TRBV6-5; CDR3aa: CASSYLGFHTEAFF
v_gene: TRBV19; CDR3aa: CASRPQGGGIGNQPQHF
v_gene: TRBV27; CDR3aa: CASSYSVPGLAGASYEQYF
v_gene: TRBV28; CDR3aa: CASSLGGVLEKLFF
v_gene: TRBV27; CDR3aa: CASSSPGHGSYEQYF
v_gene: TRBV6-6; CDR3aa: CASIGRTEAFF
v_gene: TRBV4-1; CDR3aa: CASSHPLGLAGYNEQFF
v_gene: TRBV6-6; CDR3aa: CASSPLGGREGNEQFF
v_gene: TRBV30; CDR3aa: CAWSTGLAGGLDEQFF
v_gene: TRBV4-1; CDR3aa: CASSQEGGQGFTQAFF
v_gene: TRBV4-1; CDR3aa: CASSQAQTGGRNSPLHF
v_gene: TRBV29-1; CDR3aa: CSVGQGPPDQPQHF
v_gene: TRBV13; CDR3aa: CASSSASGRNEQFF
v_gene: TRBV5-1; CDR3aa: CASSWDTSGNTIYF
v_gene: TRBV28; CDR3aa: CASSFPETSGSSVDTQYF
v_gene: TRBV4-1; CDR3aa: CASSQAGGREQYF
v_gene: TRBV29-1; CDR3aa: CSVEDGFRGAEAFF
v_gene: TRBV19; CDR3aa: CASKVQVGAGELFF
v_gene: TRBV10-3; CDR3aa: CAISGRLADSTDTQYF
v_gene: TRBV4-2; CDR3aa: CASSQGSSYEQYF